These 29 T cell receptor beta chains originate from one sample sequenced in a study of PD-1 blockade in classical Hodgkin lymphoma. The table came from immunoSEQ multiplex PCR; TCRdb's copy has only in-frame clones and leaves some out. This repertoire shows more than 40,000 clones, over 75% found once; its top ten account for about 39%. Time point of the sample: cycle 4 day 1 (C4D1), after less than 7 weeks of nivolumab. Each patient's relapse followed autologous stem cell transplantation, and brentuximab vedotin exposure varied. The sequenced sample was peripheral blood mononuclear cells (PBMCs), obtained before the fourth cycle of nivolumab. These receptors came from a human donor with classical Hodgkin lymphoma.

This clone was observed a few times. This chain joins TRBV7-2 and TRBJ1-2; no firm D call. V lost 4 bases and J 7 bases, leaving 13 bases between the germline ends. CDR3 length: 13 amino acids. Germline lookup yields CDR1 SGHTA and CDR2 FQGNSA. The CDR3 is CASSSPEGSGYTF. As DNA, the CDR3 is TGTGCCAGCAGCTCGCCAGAGGGCAGTGGCTACACCTTC.

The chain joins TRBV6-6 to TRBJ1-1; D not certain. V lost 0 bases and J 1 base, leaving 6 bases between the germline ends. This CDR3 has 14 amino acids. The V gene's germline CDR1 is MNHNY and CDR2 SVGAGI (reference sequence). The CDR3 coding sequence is TGTGCCAGCAGTTACTCGAATCGGAACACTGAAGCTTTCTTT. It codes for CASSYSNRNTEAFF.

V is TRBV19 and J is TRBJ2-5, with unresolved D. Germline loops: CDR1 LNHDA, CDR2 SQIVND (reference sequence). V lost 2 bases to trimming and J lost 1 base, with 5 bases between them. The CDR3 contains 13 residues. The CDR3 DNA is TGTGCCAGTAGTATAACGATCCAAGAGACCCAGTACTTC. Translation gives CASSITIQETQYF.

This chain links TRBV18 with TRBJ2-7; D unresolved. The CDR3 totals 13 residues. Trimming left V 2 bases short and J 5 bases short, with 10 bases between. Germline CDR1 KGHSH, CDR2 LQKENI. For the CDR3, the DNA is TGTGCCAGCTCACCAGGGCTCGGCGACGAGCAGTACTTC. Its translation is CASSPGLGDEQYF.

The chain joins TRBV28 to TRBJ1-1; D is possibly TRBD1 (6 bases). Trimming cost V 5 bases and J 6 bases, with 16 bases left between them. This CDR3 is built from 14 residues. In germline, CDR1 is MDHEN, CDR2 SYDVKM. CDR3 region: CASSPTGTSPEAFF. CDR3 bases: TGTGCCAGCAGTCCGACCGGGACAAGCCCTGAAGCTTTCTTT.

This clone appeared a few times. CDR3 in amino acids: CASSLIRAGNTEAFF. In DNA, the CDR3 is TGTGCCAGCAGCTTAATCAGGGCAGGGAACACTGAAGCTTTCTTT. V is TRBV7-6 and J is TRBJ1-1; weak D call: TRBD1 (5 bases). Trimming removed 2 bases from V and 1 base from J, with 11 bases in between. The length of the CDR3 is 15 residues. Germline V gives CDR1 SGHVS, CDR2 FNYEAQ.

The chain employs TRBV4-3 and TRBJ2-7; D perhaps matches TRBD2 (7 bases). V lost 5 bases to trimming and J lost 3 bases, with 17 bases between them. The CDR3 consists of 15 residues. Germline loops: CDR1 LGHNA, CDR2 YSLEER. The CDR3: CASSSQQGGDYEQYF. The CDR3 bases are TGCGCCAGCAGCTCACAACAGGGAGGGGACTACGAGCAGTACTTC.

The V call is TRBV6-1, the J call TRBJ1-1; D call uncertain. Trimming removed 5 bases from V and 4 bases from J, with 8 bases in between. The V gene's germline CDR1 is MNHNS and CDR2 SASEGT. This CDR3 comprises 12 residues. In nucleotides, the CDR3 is TGTGCCAGCAGTTGGGGAACCACTGAAGCTTTCTTT. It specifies CASSWGTTEAFF.

The CDR3: CASSILAGVETQYF. The CDR3 DNA reads as TGTGCCAGTAGTATACTAGCGGGGGTGGAGACCCAGTACTTC. The chain recombines TRBV19 with TRBJ2-5, with 10 bases that match TRBD2. After removal of 2 bases from V and 5 bases from J, the junction contained 2 bases not matched to a gene. Germline assignment: CDR1 LNHDA and CDR2 SQIVND (reference sequence). The CDR3 length is 14 residues.

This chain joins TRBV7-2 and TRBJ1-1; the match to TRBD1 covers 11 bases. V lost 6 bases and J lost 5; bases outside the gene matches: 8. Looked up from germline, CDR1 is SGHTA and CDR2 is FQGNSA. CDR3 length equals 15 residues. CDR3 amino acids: CASRWTGGDGTEAFF. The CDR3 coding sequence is TGTGCCAGCAGGTGGACAGGGGGCGACGGGACTGAAGCTTTCTTT.

Here the CDR3 reads CASSLVAIFPDTQYF. The CDR3 DNA sequence: TGTGCCAGCAGCTTGGTTGCGATTTTCCCAGATACGCAGTATTTT. The V and J genes are TRBV5-6 and TRBJ2-3; unclear D gene. V was shortened by 0 bases and J by 4 bases, with 12 bases between the two germline ends. Germline CDR1 is SGHDT and CDR2 is YYEEEE. This CDR3 has 15 residues. The complete variable domain, with remaining parts taken from reference TRBV5-6 and TRBJ2-3, reads DAGVTQSPTHLIKTRGQQVTLRCSPKSGHDTVSWYQQALGQGPQFIFQYYEEEERQRGNFPDRFSGHQFPNYSSELNVNALLLGDSALYLCASSLVAIFPDTQYFGPGTRLTVL.

CDR3 amino acids: CASSLPGVSPGELFF. The CDR3 DNA reads TGCGCCAGCAGTTTACCGGGAGTGAGTCCCGGGGAGCTGTTTTTT. The rearrangement links TRBV5-1 to TRBJ2-2, with D perhaps TRBD2 (6 bases). Trimming stripped 5 bases from V and 6 bases from J, with 17 bases between. The CDR3 loop spans 15 amino acids. CDR1 and CDR2 from the germline V gene are SGHRS and YFSETQ.

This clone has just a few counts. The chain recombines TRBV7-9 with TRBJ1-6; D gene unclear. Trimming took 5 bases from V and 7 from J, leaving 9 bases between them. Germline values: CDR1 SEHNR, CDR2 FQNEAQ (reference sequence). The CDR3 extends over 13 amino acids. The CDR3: CASSPPINSPLHF. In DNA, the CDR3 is TGTGCCAGCAGCCCACCCATAAATTCACCCCTCCACTTT.

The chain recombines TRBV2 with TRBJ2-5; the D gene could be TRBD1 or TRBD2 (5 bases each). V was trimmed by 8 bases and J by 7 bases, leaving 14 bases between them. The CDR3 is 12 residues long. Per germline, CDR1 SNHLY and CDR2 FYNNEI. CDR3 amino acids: CASGGTDWTQYF. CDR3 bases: TGTGCCAGCGGGGGAACGGATTGGACCCAGTACTTC. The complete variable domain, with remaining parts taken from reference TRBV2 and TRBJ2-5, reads EPEVTQTPSHQVTQMGQEVILRCVPISNHLYFYWYRQILGQKVEFLVSFYNNEISEKSEIFDDQFSVERPDGSNFTLKIRSTKLEDSAMYFCASGGTDWTQYFGPGTRLLVL.

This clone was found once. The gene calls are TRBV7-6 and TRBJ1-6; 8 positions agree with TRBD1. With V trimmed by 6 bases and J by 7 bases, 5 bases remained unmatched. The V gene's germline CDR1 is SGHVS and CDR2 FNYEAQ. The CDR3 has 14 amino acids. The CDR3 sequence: CASSMGQENSPLHF. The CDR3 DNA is TGTGCCAGCAGTATGGGACAGGAGAATTCACCCCTCCACTTT.

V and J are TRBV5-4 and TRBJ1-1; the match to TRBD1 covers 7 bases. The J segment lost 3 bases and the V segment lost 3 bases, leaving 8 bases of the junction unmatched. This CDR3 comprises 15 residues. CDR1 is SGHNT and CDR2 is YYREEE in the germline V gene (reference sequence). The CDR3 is CASSSAGGTDTEAFF. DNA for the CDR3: TGTGCCAGCAGCTCGGCAGGGGGAACGGACACTGAAGCTTTCTTT.

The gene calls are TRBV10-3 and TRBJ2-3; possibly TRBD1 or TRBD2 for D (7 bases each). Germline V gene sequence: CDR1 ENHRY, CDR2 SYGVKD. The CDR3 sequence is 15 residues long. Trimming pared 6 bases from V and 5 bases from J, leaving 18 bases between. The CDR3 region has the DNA TGTGCCATCAGCTCGAGGGAGGGGGCAGTAGATACGCAGTATTTT. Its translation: CAISSREGAVDTQYF.

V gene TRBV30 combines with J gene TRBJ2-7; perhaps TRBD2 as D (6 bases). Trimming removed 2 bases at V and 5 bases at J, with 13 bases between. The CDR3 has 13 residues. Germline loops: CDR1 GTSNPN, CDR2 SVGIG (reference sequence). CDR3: CAWSRGLPNEQYF. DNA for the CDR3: TGTGCCTGGAGTAGGGGACTCCCGAACGAGCAGTACTTC. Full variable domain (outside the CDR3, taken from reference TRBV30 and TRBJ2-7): SQTIHQWPATLVQPVGSPLSLECTVEGTSNPNLYWYRQAAGRGLQLLFYSVGIGQISSEVPQNLSASRPQDRQFILSSKKLLLSDSGFYLCAWSRGLPNEQYFGPGTRLTVT.

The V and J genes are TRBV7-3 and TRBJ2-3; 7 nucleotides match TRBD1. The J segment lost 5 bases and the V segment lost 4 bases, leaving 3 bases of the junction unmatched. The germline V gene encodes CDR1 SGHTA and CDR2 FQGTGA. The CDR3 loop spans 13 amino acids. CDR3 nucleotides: TGTGCCAGCAGCTCTAACAGGGGAGATACGCAGTATTTT. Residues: CASSSNRGDTQYF.

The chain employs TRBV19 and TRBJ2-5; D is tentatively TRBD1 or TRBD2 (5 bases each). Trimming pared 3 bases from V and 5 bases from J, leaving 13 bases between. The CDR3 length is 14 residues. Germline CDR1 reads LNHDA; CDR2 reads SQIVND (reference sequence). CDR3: CASSIGARRETQYF. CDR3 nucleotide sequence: TGTGCCAGTAGTATTGGGGCGAGGAGGGAGACCCAGTACTTC.

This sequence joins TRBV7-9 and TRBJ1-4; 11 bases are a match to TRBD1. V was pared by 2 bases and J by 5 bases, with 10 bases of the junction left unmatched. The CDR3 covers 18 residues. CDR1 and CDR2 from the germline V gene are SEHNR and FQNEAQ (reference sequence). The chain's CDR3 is CASSLRTGGDGVNEKLFF. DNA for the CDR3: TGTGCCAGCAGCTTACGGACAGGGGGCGATGGGGTAAATGAAAAACTGTTTTTT.

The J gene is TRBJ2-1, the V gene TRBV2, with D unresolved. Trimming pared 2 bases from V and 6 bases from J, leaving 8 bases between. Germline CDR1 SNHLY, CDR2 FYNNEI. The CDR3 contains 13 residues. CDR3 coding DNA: TGTGCCAGCAGTGAATGGCCCTTCAATGAGCAGTTCTTC. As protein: CASSEWPFNEQFF. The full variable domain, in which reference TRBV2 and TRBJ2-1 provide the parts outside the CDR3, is EPEVTQTPSHQVTQMGQEVILRCVPISNHLYFYWYRQILGQKVEFLVSFYNNEISEKSEIFDDQFSVERPDGSNFTLKIRSTKLEDSAMYFCASSEWPFNEQFFGPGTRLTVL.

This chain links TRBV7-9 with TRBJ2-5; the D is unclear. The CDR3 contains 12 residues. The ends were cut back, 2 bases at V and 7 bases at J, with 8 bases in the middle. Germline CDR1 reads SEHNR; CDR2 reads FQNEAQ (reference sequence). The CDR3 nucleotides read TGTGCCAGCAGCTTAACCTTTGGGACCCAGTACTTC. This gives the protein CASSLTFGTQYF.

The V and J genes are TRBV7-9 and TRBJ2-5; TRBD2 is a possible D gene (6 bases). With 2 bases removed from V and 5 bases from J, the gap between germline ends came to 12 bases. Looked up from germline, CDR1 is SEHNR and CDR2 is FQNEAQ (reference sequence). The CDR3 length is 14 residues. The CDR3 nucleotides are TGTGCCAGCAGCTTAACGGGCGGGGTTGAGACCCAGTACTTC. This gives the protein CASSLTGGVETQYF.

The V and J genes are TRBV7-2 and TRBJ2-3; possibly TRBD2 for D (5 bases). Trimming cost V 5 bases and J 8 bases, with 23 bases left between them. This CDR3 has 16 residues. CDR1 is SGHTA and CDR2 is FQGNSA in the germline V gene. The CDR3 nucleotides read TGTGCCAGCAGCCTCGGACTTGGCCCCGGCGGTATTACGCAGTATTTT. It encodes CASSLGLGPGGITQYF.

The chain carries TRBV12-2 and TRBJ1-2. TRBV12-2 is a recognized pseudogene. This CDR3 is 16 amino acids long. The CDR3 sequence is CASRYTSPRKTYGYTF. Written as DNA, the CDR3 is TGTGCAAGTCGCTACACCTCTCCACGAAAGACCTATGGCTACACCTTC.

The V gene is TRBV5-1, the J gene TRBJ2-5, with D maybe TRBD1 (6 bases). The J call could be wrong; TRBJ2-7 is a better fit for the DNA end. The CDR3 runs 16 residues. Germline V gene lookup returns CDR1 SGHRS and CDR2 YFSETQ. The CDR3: CASSTSPGTSSYEQYF. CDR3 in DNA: TGCGCCAGCAGCACAAGTCCCGGGACATCCTCCTACGAGCAGTACTTC.

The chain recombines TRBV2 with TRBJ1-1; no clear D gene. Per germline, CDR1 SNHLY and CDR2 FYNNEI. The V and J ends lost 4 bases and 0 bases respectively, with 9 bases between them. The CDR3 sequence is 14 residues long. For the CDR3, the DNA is TGTGCCAGCAGTGTTCATACTATGAACACTGAAGCTTTCTTT. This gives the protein CASSVHTMNTEAFF.

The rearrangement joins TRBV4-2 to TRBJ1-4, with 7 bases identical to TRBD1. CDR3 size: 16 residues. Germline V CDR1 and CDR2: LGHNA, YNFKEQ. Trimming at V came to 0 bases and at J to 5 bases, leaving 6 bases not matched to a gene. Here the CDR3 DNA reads TGTGCCAGCAGCCAAGATAAGGGGACAGAGAATGAAAAACTGTTTTTT. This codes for CASSQDKGTENEKLFF.